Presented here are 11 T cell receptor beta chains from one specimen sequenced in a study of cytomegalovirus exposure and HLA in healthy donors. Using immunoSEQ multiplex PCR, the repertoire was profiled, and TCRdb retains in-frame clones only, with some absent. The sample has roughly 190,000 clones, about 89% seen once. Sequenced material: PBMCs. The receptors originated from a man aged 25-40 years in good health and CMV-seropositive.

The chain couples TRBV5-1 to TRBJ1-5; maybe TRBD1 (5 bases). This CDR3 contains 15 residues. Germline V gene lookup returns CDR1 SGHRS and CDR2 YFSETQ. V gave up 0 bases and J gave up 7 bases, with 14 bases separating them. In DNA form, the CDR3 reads TGCGCCAGCAGCTTGGGGGACCCTACTTCGCAGCCCCAGCATTTT. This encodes CASSLGDPTSQPQHF.

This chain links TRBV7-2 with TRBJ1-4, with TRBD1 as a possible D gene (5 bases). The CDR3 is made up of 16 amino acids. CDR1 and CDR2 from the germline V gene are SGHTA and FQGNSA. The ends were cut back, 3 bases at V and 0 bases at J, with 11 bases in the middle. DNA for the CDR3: TGTGCCAGCAGCTTCGTGCAGGGTGCAACTAATGAAAAACTGTTTTTT. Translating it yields CASSFVQGATNEKLFF.

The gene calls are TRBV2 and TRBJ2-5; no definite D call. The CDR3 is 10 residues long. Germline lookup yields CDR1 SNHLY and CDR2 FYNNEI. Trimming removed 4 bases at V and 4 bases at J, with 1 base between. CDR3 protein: CASSGETQYF. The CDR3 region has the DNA TGTGCCAGCAGTGGAGAGACCCAGTACTTC.

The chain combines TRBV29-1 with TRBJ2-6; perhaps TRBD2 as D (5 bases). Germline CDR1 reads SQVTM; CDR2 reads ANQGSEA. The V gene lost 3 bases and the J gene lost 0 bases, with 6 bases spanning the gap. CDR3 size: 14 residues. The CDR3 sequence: CSVDGDSGANVLTF. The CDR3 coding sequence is TGCAGCGTTGACGGGGACTCTGGGGCCAACGTCCTGACTTTC.

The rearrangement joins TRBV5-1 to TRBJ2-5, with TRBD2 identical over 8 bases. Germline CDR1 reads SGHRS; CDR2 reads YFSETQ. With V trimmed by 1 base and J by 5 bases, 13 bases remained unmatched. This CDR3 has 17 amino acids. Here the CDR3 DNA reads TGCGCCAGCAGCTTGACCCCCCACGGGAGGGCCCACGAGACCCAGTACTTC. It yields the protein CASSLTPHGRAHETQYF.

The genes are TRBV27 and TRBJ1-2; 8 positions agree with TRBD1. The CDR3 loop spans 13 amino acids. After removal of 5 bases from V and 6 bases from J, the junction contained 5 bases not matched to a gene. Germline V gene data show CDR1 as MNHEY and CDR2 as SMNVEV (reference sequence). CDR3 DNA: TGTGCCAGCAGTCCCCAGGGGGCGAATGGCTACACCTTC. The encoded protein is CASSPQGANGYTF.

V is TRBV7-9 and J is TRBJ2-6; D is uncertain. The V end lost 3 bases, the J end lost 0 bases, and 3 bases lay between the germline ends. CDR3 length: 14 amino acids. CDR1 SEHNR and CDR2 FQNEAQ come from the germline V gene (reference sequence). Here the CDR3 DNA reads TGTGCCAGCAGCTTTCACTCTGGGGCCAACGTCCTGACTTTC. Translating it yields CASSFHSGANVLTF.

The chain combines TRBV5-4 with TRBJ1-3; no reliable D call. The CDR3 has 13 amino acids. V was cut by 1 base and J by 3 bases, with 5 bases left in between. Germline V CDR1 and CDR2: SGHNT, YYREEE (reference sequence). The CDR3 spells CASSLNNGNTIYF. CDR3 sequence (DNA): TGTGCCAGCAGCTTGAACAATGGAAACACCATATATTTT. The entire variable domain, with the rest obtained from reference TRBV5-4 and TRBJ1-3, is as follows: ETGVTQSPTHLIKTRGQQVTLRCSSQSGHNTVSWYQQALGQGPQFIFQYYREEENGRGNFPPRFSGLQFPNYSSELNVNALELDDSALYLCASSLNNGNTIYFGEGSWLTVV.

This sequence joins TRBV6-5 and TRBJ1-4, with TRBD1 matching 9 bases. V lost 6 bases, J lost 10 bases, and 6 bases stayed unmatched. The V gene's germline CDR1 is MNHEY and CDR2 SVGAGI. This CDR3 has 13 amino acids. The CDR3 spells CASRSDRGGKLFF. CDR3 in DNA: TGTGCCAGCAGATCGGACAGGGGTGGAAAACTGTTTTTT.

CDR3 in DNA: TGTGCCAGCAGTTTGGGGGCTAGCGGCGGGGATGAGCAGTTCTTC. Its translation is CASSLGASGGDEQFF. V usage is TRBV28 and J usage is TRBJ2-1; possibly TRBD2 for D (7 bases). The CDR3 covers 15 residues. V was clipped by 3 bases and J by 8 bases, with 17 bases between them. CDR1 and CDR2 from the germline V gene are MDHEN and SYDVKM. Combining the CDR3 with reference TRBV28 and TRBJ2-1 gives the whole variable domain DVKVTQSSRYLVKRTGEKVFLECVQDMDHENMFWYRQDPGLGLRLIYFSYDVKMKEKGDIPEGYSVSREKKERFSLILESASTNQTSMYLCASSLGASGGDEQFFGPGTRLTVL.

In DNA, the CDR3 is TGCAGTGCCCCAATCGGGAATACGCAGTATTTT. It yields the protein CSAPIGNTQYF. The chain employs TRBV20-1 and TRBJ2-3, with D perhaps matching TRBD2 (5 bases). The CDR3 loop spans 11 amino acids. V was clipped by 6 bases and J by 7 bases, with 11 bases between them. Per germline, CDR1 DFQATT and CDR2 SNEGSKA (reference sequence).